This T cell receptor beta chain stems from a study of kidney transplant recipient with SARS-CoV-2 infection. The CDR3 contains 13 residues. The germline V gene encodes CDR1 MNHNS and CDR2 SASEGT. As for this clonotype: A much bigger clone sits one base away, suggesting this may be a read error.

TCRdb re-called the reads with MiXCR, one entry per CDR3 protein. The data contain 200,000 to 300,000 distinct CDR3 sequences, more than 25% of them seen just once; the ten biggest clones take up roughly 7%. This clonotype was obtained from a male patient between 25 and 39 years old who had COVID-19 and was a kidney transplant recipient. Some T cells may possibly be graft donor cells. The sample here was a blood sample, taken at baseline and on day 111 from a kidney transplant recipient. The chain couples TRBV6-1 to TRBJ1-5; 7 bases match TRBD1. CDR3 nucleotides: TGTGCCGGCAGTGAAAGGGACAGTCAGCCCCAGCATTTT. It translates to CAGSERDSQPQHF.